These T cell receptor beta chains were read from a single sample in a study of blood T cell repertoires in COVID-19. Profiling relied on immunoSEQ multiplex PCR, and the TCRdb table lists in-frame clones only, not all of them. The table includes some 54,000 clones, over 75% detected once. The sample was peripheral blood. The receptors here all came from a man in his 70s with active COVID-19. The CDR3 runs from the conserved cysteine through the conserved F or W. D genes are given only for firm matches. Where a row states a size, it is once, few, many or the class of an expanded clone; other rows omit it.

j_call: TRBJ2-3
d_call: -
clone_size: -
v_call: TRBV19
cdr3_nt: TGTGCCAGTAGTCCCGGCGGCCTCTCAGATACGCAGTATTTT
cdr3_aa: CASSPGGLSDTQYF

j_call: TRBJ1-4
d_call: -
clone_size: -
v_call: TRBV3-1/TRBV3-2
cdr3_nt: TGTGCCAGCAGCCAAGTCTCCGGGACACTCAATGAAAAACTGTTTTTT
cdr3_aa: CASSQVSGTLNEKLFF

j_call: TRBJ1-5
d_call: TRBD1
clone_size: few
v_call: TRBV4-3
cdr3_nt: TGCGCCAGCAGCCAAGATACCCAGGGGGCCCAGCCCCAGCATTTT
cdr3_aa: CASSQDTQGAQPQHF

j_call: TRBJ2-2
d_call: -
clone_size: -
v_call: TRBV14
cdr3_nt: TGTGCCAGCAGCGTGGAGGTCCGGACCGGGGAGCTGTTTTTT
cdr3_aa: CASSVEVRTGELFF

j_call: TRBJ2-1
d_call: -
clone_size: once
v_call: TRBV6-1
cdr3_nt: TGTGCCAGCAGTGAAGCTCAGGGGGGGCAGTTCTTC
cdr3_aa: CASSEAQGGQFF

j_call: TRBJ1-2
d_call: TRBD1
clone_size: -
v_call: TRBV3-1/TRBV3-2
cdr3_nt: TGTGCCAGCAGCCAAGTGGCCGGGACAGCTACTAACTATGGCTACACCTTC
cdr3_aa: CASSQVAGTATNYGYTF

j_call: TRBJ1-4
d_call: TRBD1
clone_size: -
v_call: TRBV27
cdr3_nt: TGTGCCAGCAGTTCGGACAGGGGGTATGAAAAACTGTTTTTT
cdr3_aa: CASSSDRGYEKLFF

j_call: TRBJ2-2
d_call: TRBD1
clone_size: -
v_call: TRBV4-3
cdr3_nt: TGCGCCAGCAGCGGGACAGGGAACACCGGGGAGCTGTTTTTT
cdr3_aa: CASSGTGNTGELFF

j_call: TRBJ1-2
d_call: TRBD1
clone_size: -
v_call: TRBV7-9
cdr3_nt: TGTGCCAGCAGCTTAGCCTACAGGGGGCGGAACTATGGCTACACCTTC
cdr3_aa: CASSLAYRGRNYGYTF

j_call: TRBJ2-5
d_call: -
clone_size: -
v_call: TRBV11-2
cdr3_nt: TGTGCCAGCAGCTTTGTTGGGGGGGCCTTGGAGACCCAGTACTTC
cdr3_aa: CASSFVGGALETQYF

j_call: TRBJ1-2
d_call: TRBD1
clone_size: -
v_call: TRBV7-2
cdr3_nt: TGTGCCAGCAGCACGACAGGGTACGACTATGGCTACACCTTC
cdr3_aa: CASSTTGYDYGYTF

j_call: TRBJ1-2
d_call: -
clone_size: -
v_call: TRBV7-2
cdr3_nt: TGTGCCAGCAGCCCTGGGGCAGGGAATCCCTATGGCTACACCTTC
cdr3_aa: CASSPGAGNPYGYTF

j_call: TRBJ1-2
d_call: -
clone_size: -
v_call: TRBV19
cdr3_nt: TGTGCCAGTAGTACCCCGGGAGGGAACTATGGCTACACCTTC
cdr3_aa: CASSTPGGNYGYTF

j_call: TRBJ2-1
d_call: -
clone_size: few
v_call: TRBV11-1
cdr3_nt: TGTGCCAGCAGCGCAGAGGCGAATGAGCAGTTCTTC
cdr3_aa: CASSAEANEQFF

j_call: TRBJ2-4
d_call: -
clone_size: -
v_call: TRBV10-3
cdr3_nt: TGTGCCATCACCGCCGACGGACAAAAGGACATTCAGTACTTC
cdr3_aa: CAITADGQKDIQYF

j_call: TRBJ1-1
d_call: -
clone_size: -
v_call: TRBV18
cdr3_nt: TGTGCCAGCTCATCGAAACAAGGACTCACTGAAGCTTTCTTT
cdr3_aa: CASSSKQGLTEAFF

j_call: TRBJ1-1
d_call: TRBD1
clone_size: -
v_call: TRBV5-5
cdr3_nt: TGTGCCAGCAGCTTAATACAGGGGCCGAACACTGAAGCTTTCTTT
cdr3_aa: CASSLIQGPNTEAFF

j_call: TRBJ1-5
d_call: -
clone_size: -
v_call: TRBV29-1
cdr3_nt: TGCAGCGTGCAGCGAGGGCTCAATCAGCCCCAGCATTTT
cdr3_aa: CSVQRGLNQPQHF

j_call: TRBJ1-5
d_call: -
clone_size: -
v_call: TRBV6-6
cdr3_nt: TGTGCCAGCAAGGAACAGGGAGGCAATCAGCCCCAGCATTTT
cdr3_aa: CASKEQGGNQPQHF

j_call: TRBJ2-5
d_call: -
clone_size: -
v_call: TRBV6-4
cdr3_nt: TGTGCCAGCAGCGGATTTAGGTCGGGGGGCCTGGTTGGGGCCCAGTACTTC
cdr3_aa: CASSGFRSGGLVGAQYF

j_call: TRBJ2-7
d_call: TRBD1
clone_size: few
v_call: TRBV7-2
cdr3_nt: TGTGCCAGCAGCCTGGACAGGGTTTCGACCTACGAGCAGTACTTC
cdr3_aa: CASSLDRVSTYEQYF

j_call: TRBJ2-2
d_call: -
clone_size: few
v_call: TRBV7-6
cdr3_nt: TGTGCCAGCAGCCCCATCCTGACAGGGAACACCGGGGAGCTGTTTTTT
cdr3_aa: CASSPILTGNTGELFF

j_call: TRBJ2-7
d_call: TRBD1
clone_size: -
v_call: TRBV7-2
cdr3_nt: TGTGCCAGCAGCTTAGCCGCCCCCGGGACAGGGCCCCACGAGCAGTACTTC
cdr3_aa: CASSLAAPGTGPHEQYF

j_call: TRBJ2-7
d_call: -
clone_size: -
v_call: TRBV21-1
cdr3_nt: TGTGCCAGCAGCAAGCGATCAGGGGATTCGTACGAGCAGTACTTC
cdr3_aa: CASSKRSGDSYEQYF

j_call: TRBJ1-1
d_call: TRBD1
clone_size: -
v_call: TRBV9
cdr3_nt: TGTGCCAGCAGCGTAGTGACAGGGAGTGAAGCTTTCTTT
cdr3_aa: CASSVVTGSEAFF

j_call: TRBJ2-1
d_call: -
clone_size: -
v_call: TRBV5-1
cdr3_nt: TGCGCCAGCAGCTTCCTCAGGAACAATGAGCAGTTCTTC
cdr3_aa: CASSFLRNNEQFF

j_call: TRBJ2-5
d_call: -
clone_size: -
v_call: TRBV29-1
cdr3_nt: TGCAGCGTATCAAAGGGGGGGGGCGCGGAGACCCAGTACTTC
cdr3_aa: CSVSKGGGAETQYF

j_call: TRBJ2-6
d_call: TRBD2
clone_size: -
v_call: TRBV6-2/TRBV6-3
cdr3_nt: TGTGCCAGCAGCCTCACCCGGGGGGAGGTCCTGACTTTC
cdr3_aa: CASSLTRGEVLTF

j_call: TRBJ1-2
d_call: TRBD1
clone_size: few
v_call: TRBV3-1/TRBV3-2
cdr3_nt: TGTGCCAGCAGTCGATTCCCTTTGGACAGGGCCCTGGGCTACACCTTC
cdr3_aa: CASSRFPLDRALGYTF

j_call: TRBJ2-7
d_call: -
clone_size: -
v_call: TRBV7-2
cdr3_nt: TGTGCCAGCAGCTTATGGGCAGGGGTGTACGACGAGCAGTACTTC
cdr3_aa: CASSLWAGVYDEQYF

j_call: TRBJ2-7
d_call: -
clone_size: -
v_call: TRBV3-1/TRBV3-2
cdr3_nt: TGTGCCAGCTCCTACAGTTCCTACGAGCAGTACTTC
cdr3_aa: CASSYSSYEQYF

j_call: TRBJ2-1
d_call: TRBD2
clone_size: few
v_call: TRBV6-2/TRBV6-3
cdr3_nt: TGTGCCAGCAGCTTCACTAGCGGGGGGCCCTACAATGAGCAGTTCTTC
cdr3_aa: CASSFTSGGPYNEQFF

j_call: TRBJ2-3
d_call: -
clone_size: few
v_call: TRBV5-6
cdr3_nt: TGTGCCAGCAGCTTGGGCCTGACGATACAGGTTTATACGCAGTATTTT
cdr3_aa: CASSLGLTIQVYTQYF

j_call: TRBJ1-6
d_call: -
clone_size: -
v_call: TRBV9
cdr3_nt: TGTGCCAGCAGCGTAGAGAGGGACTCCACCCTCCACTTT
cdr3_aa: CASSVERDSTLHF

j_call: TRBJ1-3
d_call: -
clone_size: -
v_call: TRBV9
cdr3_nt: TGTGCCAGCAGCGGACCGGGACTACGCTCTGGAAACACCATATATTTT
cdr3_aa: CASSGPGLRSGNTIYF

j_call: TRBJ2-3
d_call: -
clone_size: -
v_call: TRBV12-3/TRBV12-4
cdr3_nt: TGTGCCAGCAGTTCAATCACAGATACGCAGTATTTT
cdr3_aa: CASSSITDTQYF

j_call: TRBJ2-4
d_call: TRBD1
clone_size: -
v_call: TRBV25-1
cdr3_nt: TGTGCCAGCAGTGACCGGACAGGGGGCGGCATTCAGTACTTC
cdr3_aa: CASSDRTGGGIQYF

j_call: TRBJ2-3
d_call: -
clone_size: -
v_call: TRBV7-3
cdr3_nt: TGTGCCAGCAGCCCTGTTGGGGGCGTGACAGATACGCAGTATTTT
cdr3_aa: CASSPVGGVTDTQYF

j_call: TRBJ2-1
d_call: TRBD2
clone_size: once
v_call: TRBV5-1
cdr3_nt: TGCGCCAGCAGCTTTTATAGCGGGGGTTACAATGAGCAGTTCTTC
cdr3_aa: CASSFYSGGYNEQFF

j_call: TRBJ1-6
d_call: -
clone_size: -
v_call: TRBV3-1/TRBV3-2
cdr3_nt: TGTGCCAGCAGCCAAGATCTCGGGGTGTCACCCCTCCACTTT
cdr3_aa: CASSQDLGVSPLHF

j_call: TRBJ1-3
d_call: TRBD1
clone_size: -
v_call: TRBV7-9
cdr3_nt: TGTGCCAGCACCCGACAGGGCTCTGGAAACACCATATATTTT
cdr3_aa: CASTRQGSGNTIYF

j_call: TRBJ2-1
d_call: TRBD2
clone_size: -
v_call: TRBV28
cdr3_nt: TGTGCCAGCAGTTTAACTAGCGGGGGGGCGTATGAGCAGTTCTTC
cdr3_aa: CASSLTSGGAYEQFF

j_call: TRBJ2-3
d_call: TRBD2
clone_size: -
v_call: TRBV5-1
cdr3_nt: TGCGCCAGCAGCTTGGATGGGACTACGCTCACAGATACGCAGTATTTT
cdr3_aa: CASSLDGTTLTDTQYF

j_call: TRBJ1-3
d_call: -
clone_size: -
v_call: TRBV5-1
cdr3_nt: TGCGCCAGCAGCTTGGCGGGGTATGGAAACACCATATATTTT
cdr3_aa: CASSLAGYGNTIYF

j_call: TRBJ2-1
d_call: TRBD1
clone_size: -
v_call: TRBV4-3
cdr3_nt: TGCGCCAGCAGCCAAGACTGGGAGCAGGGGGTACCCTACAATGAGCAGTTCTTC
cdr3_aa: CASSQDWEQGVPYNEQFF

j_call: TRBJ2-3
d_call: -
clone_size: once
v_call: TRBV6-4
cdr3_nt: TGTGCCAGCAGTGAGCAGGGTGGAACAGATACGCAGTATTTT
cdr3_aa: CASSEQGGTDTQYF

j_call: TRBJ1-5
d_call: -
clone_size: -
v_call: TRBV4-3
cdr3_nt: TGCGCCAGCAGCCAAGAAATGAGCTATAGCAATCAGCCCCAGCATTTT
cdr3_aa: CASSQEMSYSNQPQHF

j_call: TRBJ1-5
d_call: -
clone_size: -
v_call: TRBV2
cdr3_nt: TGTGCCAGCAGCCGTGACAGTCTAAGGGAGCCCCAGCATTTT
cdr3_aa: CASSRDSLREPQHF

j_call: TRBJ1-3
d_call: -
clone_size: -
v_call: TRBV4-3
cdr3_nt: TGCGCCAGCAGCCAAGAATTTGACGGCGGTTTTGGAAACACCATATATTTT
cdr3_aa: CASSQEFDGGFGNTIYF

j_call: TRBJ1-2
d_call: -
clone_size: -
v_call: TRBV6-5
cdr3_nt: TGTGCCAGCAGTTACGGCCAGGGGCTCTATGGCTACACCTTC
cdr3_aa: CASSYGQGLYGYTF

j_call: TRBJ2-5
d_call: TRBD2
clone_size: -
v_call: TRBV5-4
cdr3_nt: TGTGCCAGCAGTCGCCTAGCGGGAGAGACCCAGTACTTC
cdr3_aa: CASSRLAGETQYF

j_call: TRBJ2-7
d_call: -
clone_size: once
v_call: TRBV18
cdr3_nt: TGTGCCAGCTCATCCGCGGGGACTGCGACCTACGAGCAGTACTTC
cdr3_aa: CASSSAGTATYEQYF

j_call: TRBJ2-1
d_call: -
clone_size: once
v_call: TRBV3-1/TRBV3-2
cdr3_nt: TGTGCCAGCAGCCCGATTGACGGGGTCTCCTACAATGAGCAGTTCTTC
cdr3_aa: CASSPIDGVSYNEQFF

j_call: TRBJ1-5
d_call: TRBD1
clone_size: -
v_call: TRBV19
cdr3_nt: TGTGCCAGTAGCCCGACAGGGGGCGGGCAGCCCCAGCATTTT
cdr3_aa: CASSPTGGGQPQHF

j_call: TRBJ1-2
d_call: TRBD1
clone_size: -
v_call: TRBV5-6
cdr3_nt: TGTGCCAGCAGCGATGCCGGGACAGCCTATGGCTACACCTTC
cdr3_aa: CASSDAGTAYGYTF

j_call: TRBJ2-4
d_call: -
clone_size: -
v_call: TRBV3-1/TRBV3-2
cdr3_nt: TGTGCCAGCAGTCAAATGGGGGACACCTGGGTAATAGCCAAAAACATTCAGTACTTC
cdr3_aa: CASSQMGDTWVIAKNIQYF

j_call: TRBJ1-5
d_call: -
clone_size: -
v_call: TRBV6-2/TRBV6-3
cdr3_nt: TGTGCCAGCAGTTACATGACACCTATGAATCAGCCCCAGCATTTT
cdr3_aa: CASSYMTPMNQPQHF

j_call: TRBJ1-3
d_call: TRBD1
clone_size: -
v_call: TRBV7-9
cdr3_nt: TGTGCCAGCAGCTCAGATGGACAGGCCAACACCATATATTTT
cdr3_aa: CASSSDGQANTIYF

j_call: TRBJ2-3
d_call: -
clone_size: -
v_call: TRBV12-5
cdr3_nt: TGTGCTAGTGGTGAGTCGGGGGGCCTGAGCACAGATACGCAGTATTTT
cdr3_aa: CASGESGGLSTDTQYF